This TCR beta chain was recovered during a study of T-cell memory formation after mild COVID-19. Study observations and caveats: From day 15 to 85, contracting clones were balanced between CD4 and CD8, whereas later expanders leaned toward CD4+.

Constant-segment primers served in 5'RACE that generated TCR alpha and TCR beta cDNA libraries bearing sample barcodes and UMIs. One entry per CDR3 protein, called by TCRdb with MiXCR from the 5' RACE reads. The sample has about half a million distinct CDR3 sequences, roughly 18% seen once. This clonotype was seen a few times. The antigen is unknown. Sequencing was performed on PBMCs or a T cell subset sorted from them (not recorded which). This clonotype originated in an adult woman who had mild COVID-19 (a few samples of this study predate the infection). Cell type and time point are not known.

CDR3 nucleotides: TGTGCCAGCAGCTTAGGTTTGGTCAGGGAATCCTACAATGAGCAGTTCTTC. Translating gives CASSLGLVRESYNEQFF. The V gene is TRBV7-9, the J gene TRBJ2-1; the D gene is possibly TRBD1 (5 bases). The germline V and J ends were trimmed by 1 base and 1 base, with 14 bases remaining between them. Germline CDR1 reads SEHNR; CDR2 reads FQNEAQ (reference sequence). The length of the CDR3 is 17 residues.